What follows are 25 T cell receptor beta chains derived from one specimen sequenced in a study of control samples from healthy donors and cancer patients. Measured with immunoSEQ multiplex PCR; TCRdb has only the in-frame clones, and not every one. Seen here are about 220,000 clones, around 94% observed once, and the top ten hold about 1.6%. Sequencing was carried out using blood. These receptors originate from a middle-aged man in good health.

The CDR3 protein is CASSAEEDTEAFF. DNA of the CDR3: TGCGCCAGCAGTGCGGAGGAGGACACTGAAGCTTTCTTT. This chain uses TRBV10-1 with TRBJ1-1; D not certain. In germline, CDR1 is WNHNN, CDR2 SYGVQD (reference sequence). V lost 4 bases, J lost 3 bases, and 9 bases lay in between. This CDR3 comprises 13 residues.

This rearrangement joins TRBV6-5 to TRBJ1-5; 7 positions match TRBD1. CDR3 size: 15 residues. V dropped 5 bases and J dropped 9; count of bases not matched to a gene: 13. The germline gives CDR1 MNHEY, CDR2 SVGAGI. CDR3 in DNA: TGTGCCAGCAGTAGGGACAGCGTGGTTCAATGGCCCCAGCATTTT. Translated: CASSRDSVVQWPQHF.

This clone has just one count. The V gene is TRBV6-1, the J gene TRBJ1-5, with D unclear. The CDR3 spans 14 residues. The ends were cut back, 0 bases at V and 1 base at J, with 4 bases in the middle. Germline-derived CDR1 and CDR2 are MNHNS and SASEGT. Here the CDR3 DNA reads TGTGCCAGCAGTGAAGCGGCCAGCAATCAGCCCCAGCATTTT. It codes for CASSEAASNQPQHF.

CDR3 loop: CASSRGQIEKLFF. The CDR3 coding sequence is TGTGCCAGCAGTCGGGGACAGATTGAAAAACTGTTTTTT. The V call is TRBV2, the J call TRBJ1-4, with TRBD1 matching 7 bases. The V gene end was trimmed by 5 bases and the J gene end by 7 bases; junction bases not matched to a gene: 4. CDR1 SNHLY and CDR2 FYNNEI come from the germline V gene. CDR3 length: 13 residues. Variable domain in full (rest from reference TRBV2 and TRBJ1-4): EPEVTQTPSHQVTQMGQEVILRCVPISNHLYFYWYRQILGQKVEFLVSFYNNEISEKSEIFDDQFSVERPDGSNFTLKIRSTKLEDSAMYFCASSRGQIEKLFFGSGTQLSVL.

J is TRBJ2-5 and V is TRBV5-4; the D gene is possibly TRBD1 (5 bases). V lost 4 bases and J lost 0, with 10 bases in between. Per germline, CDR1 SGHNT and CDR2 YYREEE (reference sequence). The CDR3 totals 14 residues. This CDR3 reads CASSNRQNQETQYF. CDR3 nucleotide sequence: TGTGCCAGCAGCAATAGACAGAACCAAGAGACCCAGTACTTC.

About this clone itself: Compared with germline, one end of the junction differs, possibly owing to a read error. This chain links TRBV18 with TRBJ2-5, with D possibly matching TRBD2 (6 bases). The CDR3 length is 12 residues. The germline V gene has CDR1 KGHSH and CDR2 LQKENI. The CDR3 spells CASSPAGTPWDF. The DNA for the CDR3 is TGTGCCAGCTCACCTGCAGGGACTCCTTGGGACTTC.

The chain couples TRBV19 to TRBJ1-1; D uncertain. The V gene lost 7 bases and the J gene lost 1 base, with 10 bases spanning the gap. There are 13 residues in the CDR3. Germline CDR1 reads LNHDA; CDR2 reads SQIVND (reference sequence). CDR3 sequence reads: CASTRWGNTEAFF. DNA for the CDR3: TGTGCCAGTACCCGGTGGGGGAACACTGAAGCTTTCTTT.

J is TRBJ2-7 and V is TRBV6-6; 9 bases are shared with TRBD1. Germline CDR1 reads MNHNY; CDR2 reads SVGAGI (reference sequence). This CDR3 has 16 residues. The J segment lost 5 bases and the V segment lost 0 bases, leaving 8 bases of the junction unmatched. In DNA form, the CDR3 reads TGTGCCAGCAGTTACTCTCCGGGACAGGGAAGCCACGAGCAGTACTTC. Protein product: CASSYSPGQGSHEQYF.

The chain links TRBV10-3 to TRBJ1-2; TRBD1 agrees at 10 bases. V shed 3 bases, J shed 4 bases, and the junction held 8 bases outside the gene matches. CDR3 size: 16 residues. Germline values: CDR1 ENHRY, CDR2 SYGVKD. The CDR3 bases are TGTGCCATCAGTGACCCCGGGACAGGGGACGGCTATGGCTACACCTTC. This gives the protein CAISDPGTGDGYGYTF.

The gene calls are TRBV6-5 and TRBJ2-1, with a possible D match to TRBD1 (6 bases). V lost 3 bases to trimming and J lost 5 bases, with 8 bases between them. Germline assignment: CDR1 MNHEY and CDR2 SVGAGI. The CDR3 totals 13 residues. CDR3 amino acids: CASSYQGHNEQFF. The CDR3 region has the DNA TGTGCCAGCAGTTATCAGGGGCACAATGAGCAGTTCTTC.

The rearrangement joins TRBV7-3 to TRBJ1-6; possible D gene TRBD1, 6 bases. The V end lost 5 bases, the J end lost 8 bases, and 25 bases lay between the germline ends. Germline V gene sequence: CDR1 SGHTA, CDR2 FQGTGA. The CDR3 loop spans 18 amino acids. CDR3 residues: CASSPPSHRFRGDSPLHF. CDR3 DNA: TGTGCCAGCAGCCCACCATCCCACAGGTTCAGGGGCGATTCACCCCTCCACTTT.

Only a few counts were recorded for this clone. The chain's CDR3 is CASSIRQPAQAFF. CDR3 sequence (DNA): TGTGCCAGTAGTATACGACAGCCTGCTCAAGCTTTCTTT. The chain is built from TRBV19 and TRBJ1-1; D might be TRBD1 (5 bases). CDR1 and CDR2 from the germline V gene are LNHDA and SQIVND (reference sequence). V was shortened by 2 bases and J by 9 bases, with 13 bases between the two germline ends. The CDR3 has 13 amino acids.

The chain links TRBV6-2 or TRBV6-3 to TRBJ2-7, with a possible D match to TRBD1 (6 bases). The CDR3 extends over 14 amino acids. From germline, CDR1 is MNHEY and CDR2 SVGEGT. The V end was cut by 5 bases, the J end by 1 base, with 12 bases between. The CDR3 loop reads CASSPRTVSYEQYF. CDR3 DNA sequence: TGTGCCAGCAGTCCACGGACAGTATCCTACGAGCAGTACTTC.

This sequence joins TRBV30 and TRBJ1-3; no firm D call. The germline V gene has CDR1 GTSNPN and CDR2 SVGIG (reference sequence). CDR3 length: 11 residues. The germline V and J ends were trimmed by 0 bases and 8 bases, with 5 bases remaining between them. The CDR3 spells CAWSVEDTIYF. The CDR3 DNA reads TGTGCCTGGAGTGTCGAAGACACCATATATTTT. The full variable domain, its missing parts supplied by reference TRBV30 and TRBJ1-3, is SQTIHQWPATLVQPVGSPLSLECTVEGTSNPNLYWYRQAAGRGLQLLFYSVGIGQISSEVPQNLSASRPQDRQFILSSKKLLLSDSGFYLCAWSVEDTIYFGEGSWLTVV.

The chain uses TRBV6-1 and TRBJ1-2, with D hard to call. V gave up 2 bases and J gave up 5 bases, with 6 bases separating them. In germline, CDR1 is MNHNS, CDR2 SASEGT. This CDR3 comprises 12 residues. The chain's CDR3 is CASSETEYGYTF. The CDR3 coding sequence is TGTGCCAGCAGTGAAACAGAGTATGGCTACACCTTC.

This chain connects TRBV14 to TRBJ1-6, with D unresolved. Germline CDR1 and CDR2: SGHDN and FVKESK. The CDR3 sequence is 16 residues long. Trimming shortened V by 1 base and J by 5 bases, and 12 bases separated the two germline ends. CDR3 nucleotide sequence: TGTGCCAGCAGCCAAGTAACAAATTATAATAATTCACCCCTCCACTTT. As protein: CASSQVTNYNNSPLHF.

This clone was recorded once. The chain joins TRBV10-1 to TRBJ2-3; TRBD1 matches 7 bases. J was trimmed by 2 bases and V by 8 bases; bases with no gene match: 4. This CDR3 spans 13 amino acids. Germline values: CDR1 WNHNN, CDR2 SYGVQD (reference sequence). This chain's CDR3 is CASRDRNTDTQYF. The CDR3 nucleotides are TGCGCCAGCCGGGACAGAAACACAGATACGCAGTATTTT.

This chain links TRBV24-1 with TRBJ1-1, with 9 bases identical to TRBD1. The CDR3 has 16 residues. With V trimmed by 4 bases and J by 0 bases, 5 bases remained unmatched. Germline-derived CDR1 and CDR2 are KGHDR and SFDVKD. The CDR3 spells CATSDSGTGMNTEAFF. The CDR3 DNA reads TGTGCCACCAGTGACTCCGGGACAGGGATGAACACTGAAGCTTTCTTT.

V usage is TRBV4-1 and J usage is TRBJ2-2, with no clear D. The CDR3 is made up of 14 amino acids. V was clipped by 6 bases and J by 1 base, with 9 bases between them. CDR1 MGHRA and CDR2 YSYEKL come from the germline V gene. DNA for the CDR3: TGCGCCAGCAGGCGCAGCTTGAACACCGGGGAGCTGTTTTTT. Translated, it gives CASRRSLNTGELFF.

The rearrangement uses TRBV29-1 and TRBJ1-1; D not resolved. The CDR3 has 12 residues. The ends were cut back, 0 bases at V and 4 bases at J, with 6 bases in the middle. Germline assignment: CDR1 SQVTM and CDR2 ANQGSEA. CDR3 residues: CSVEDRATEAFF. CDR3 in DNA: TGCAGCGTTGAAGATAGAGCCACTGAAGCTTTCTTT. Looking up the rest from reference TRBV29-1 and TRBJ1-1 gives the full variable domain: SAVISQKPSRDICQRGTSLTIQCQVDSQVTMMFWYRQQPGQSLTLIATANQGSEATYESGFVIDKFPISRPNLTFSTLTVSNMSPEDSSIYLCSVEDRATEAFFGQGTRLTVV.

The chain joins TRBV6-5 to TRBJ1-2; D gene uncertain. V dropped 6 bases and J dropped 7 bases, with 18 bases sitting between them. CDR3 length: 14 amino acids. Germline CDR1 MNHEY, CDR2 SVGAGI. The CDR3 here is CASRERRSPTGYTF. CDR3 nucleotides: TGTGCCAGCAGAGAGAGACGTTCCCCCACTGGCTACACCTTC.

The count of this clone is one. The chain combines TRBV19 with TRBJ1-5; no clear D gene. From germline, CDR1 is LNHDA and CDR2 SQIVND (reference sequence). This CDR3 is built from 15 residues. With 4 bases removed from V and 4 bases from J, the gap between germline ends came to 14 bases. DNA for the CDR3: TGTGCCAGTAGTACCGAAGGTGGGTGGAATCAGCCCCAGCATTTT. Protein sequence: CASSTEGGWNQPQHF. The full variable domain, with the rest looked up from reference TRBV19 and TRBJ1-5, is DGGITQSPKYLFRKEGQNVTLSCEQNLNHDAMYWYRQDPGQGLRLIYYSQIVNDFQKGDIAEGYSVSREKKESFPLTVTSAQKNPTAFYLCASSTEGGWNQPQHFGDGTRLSIL.

Concerning this clone itself: The same CDR3 can be traced to other DNA sequences in this sample. The chain uses TRBV11-1 and TRBJ1-1; a possible D gene is TRBD1 (6 bases). Germline CDR1 is SGHAT and CDR2 is FQDESV (reference sequence). CDR3 length: 15 amino acids. V dropped 0 bases and J dropped 2 bases, with 10 bases sitting between them. CDR3 nucleotides: TGTGCCAGCAGCTTAGCCGGGGGGCTAAACACTGAAGCTTTCTTT. It encodes CASSLAGGLNTEAFF.

This rearrangement joins TRBV27 to TRBJ1-1, with no clear D. V lost 0 bases to trimming and J lost 3 bases, with 5 bases between them. Germline V lookup: CDR1 MNHEY, CDR2 SMNVEV (reference sequence). This CDR3 has 13 residues. The CDR3 protein is CASSLSRYTEAFF. In DNA form, the CDR3 reads TGTGCCAGCAGTTTATCTCGTTACACTGAAGCTTTCTTT.

This chain joins TRBV19 and TRBJ1-1; D not resolved. V lost 6 bases and J 8 bases, leaving 13 bases between the germline ends. Germline V lookup: CDR1 LNHDA, CDR2 SQIVND (reference sequence). CDR3 size: 12 residues. CDR3 sequence reads: CASSAVSQEAFF. The CDR3 region has the DNA TGTGCCAGTAGCGCCGTCTCTCAAGAAGCTTTCTTT. Using reference TRBV19 and TRBJ1-1 for the parts outside the CDR3, the full variable domain is DGGITQSPKYLFRKEGQNVTLSCEQNLNHDAMYWYRQDPGQGLRLIYYSQIVNDFQKGDIAEGYSVSREKKESFPLTVTSAQKNPTAFYLCASSAVSQEAFFGQGTRLTVV.